The T cell receptor (beta chain) under discussion was sequenced for a study of blood T cell repertoires in COVID-19. The method was immunoSEQ multiplex PCR; TCRdb's version includes in-frame clones alone and lacks a portion of them. The sample has about 240,000 clones; more than 80% are singletons. This CDR3 has 13 residues. CDR1 and CDR2 (germline): LGHDT, YNNKEL (reference sequence). Trimming took 3 bases from V and 5 from J, leaving 8 bases between them. Patients from Seattle were sampled longitudinally, starting during active infection. The source of this sequence is a woman older than 75 with COVID-19, enrolled during active disease. The V call is TRBV3-1 (or the pseudogene TRBV3-2), the J call TRBJ1-5; D gene unclear. The sample comprised peripheral blood. Written as DNA, the CDR3 is TGTGCCAGCAGCCACGGTGATTATCAGCCCCAGCATTTT. Translating it yields CASSHGDYQPQHF.